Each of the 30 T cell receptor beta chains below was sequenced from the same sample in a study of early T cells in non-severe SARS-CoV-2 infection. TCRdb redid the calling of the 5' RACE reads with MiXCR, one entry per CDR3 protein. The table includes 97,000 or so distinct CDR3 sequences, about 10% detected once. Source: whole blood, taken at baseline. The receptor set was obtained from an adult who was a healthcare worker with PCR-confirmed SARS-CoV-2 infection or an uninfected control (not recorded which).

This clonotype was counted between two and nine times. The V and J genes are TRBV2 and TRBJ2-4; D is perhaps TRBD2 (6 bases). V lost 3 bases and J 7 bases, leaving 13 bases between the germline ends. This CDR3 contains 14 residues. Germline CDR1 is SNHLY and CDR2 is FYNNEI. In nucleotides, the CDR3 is TGTGCCAGCAGTGACGTGGGAGGAACGAACATTCAGTACTTC. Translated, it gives CASSDVGGTNIQYF.

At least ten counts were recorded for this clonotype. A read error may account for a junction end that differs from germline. Here the CDR3 DNA reads TGTGCCAGCAGCGTAGACGGGGACAGCTCATGGTATGGCTACACCTTC. Amino acids: CASSVDGDSSWYGYTF. The rearrangement links TRBV11-2 to TRBJ1-2; 7 bases map to TRBD1. The CDR3 sequence is 16 residues long. Germline V gives CDR1 SGHAT, CDR2 FQNNGV.

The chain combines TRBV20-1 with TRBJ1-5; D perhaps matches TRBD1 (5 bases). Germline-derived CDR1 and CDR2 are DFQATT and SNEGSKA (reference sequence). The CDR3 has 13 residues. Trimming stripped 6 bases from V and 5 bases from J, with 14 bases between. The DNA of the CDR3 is TGCAGTGCCCTAGGGGCAGACGATCAGCCCCAGCATTTT. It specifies CSALGADDQPQHF.

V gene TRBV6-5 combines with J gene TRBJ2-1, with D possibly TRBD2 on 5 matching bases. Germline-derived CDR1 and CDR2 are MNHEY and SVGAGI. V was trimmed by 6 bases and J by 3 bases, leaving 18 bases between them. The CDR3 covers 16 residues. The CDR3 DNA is TGTGCCAGCAGACCAGGAGGCTCCACGTTCTACAATGAGCAGTTCTTC. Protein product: CASRPGGSTFYNEQFF.

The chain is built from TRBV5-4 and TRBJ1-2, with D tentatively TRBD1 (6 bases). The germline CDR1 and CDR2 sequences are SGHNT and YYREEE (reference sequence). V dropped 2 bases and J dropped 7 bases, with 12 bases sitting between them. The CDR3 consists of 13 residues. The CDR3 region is CASSLQGATGYTF. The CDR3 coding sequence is TGTGCCAGCAGCTTACAGGGTGCCACTGGCTACACCTTC.

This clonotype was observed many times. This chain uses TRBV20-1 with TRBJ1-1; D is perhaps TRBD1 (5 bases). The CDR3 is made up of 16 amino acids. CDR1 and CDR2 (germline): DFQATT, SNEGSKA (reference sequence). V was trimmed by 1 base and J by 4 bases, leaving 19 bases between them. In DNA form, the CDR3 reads TGCAGTGCTAGAGCTGCCCTCCAGGGAGCGGGCACTGAAGCTTTCTTT. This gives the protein CSARAALQGAGTEAFF.

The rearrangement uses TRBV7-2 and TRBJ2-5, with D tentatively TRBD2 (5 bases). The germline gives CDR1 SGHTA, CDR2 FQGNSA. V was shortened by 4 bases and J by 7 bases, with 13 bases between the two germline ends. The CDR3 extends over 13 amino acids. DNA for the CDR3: TGTGCCAGCAGCTCAACCCACCGGGGGACCCAGTACTTC. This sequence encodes CASSSTHRGTQYF. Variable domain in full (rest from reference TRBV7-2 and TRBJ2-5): GAGVSQSPSNKVTEKGKDVELRCDPISGHTALYWYRQSLGQGLEFLIYFQGNSAPDKSGLPSDRFSAERTGGSVSTLTIQRTQQEDSAVYLCASSSTHRGTQYFGPGTRLLVL.

In nucleotides, the CDR3 is TGCGCCAGCAGCCAAGAGGACAGGGGGATGGACGAGCAGTACTTC. Amino acids: CASSQEDRGMDEQYF. The chain recombines TRBV4-1 with TRBJ2-7; TRBD1 aligns across 10 bases. V was clipped by 0 bases and J by 5 bases; unmatched bases: 4. This CDR3 has 15 amino acids. The germline CDR1 and CDR2 sequences are MGHRA and YSYEKL.

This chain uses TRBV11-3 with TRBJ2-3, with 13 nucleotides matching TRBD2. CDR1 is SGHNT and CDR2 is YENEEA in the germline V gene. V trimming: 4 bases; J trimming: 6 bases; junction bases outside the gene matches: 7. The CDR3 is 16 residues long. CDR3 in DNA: TGTGCCAGCAGCTCAGGGACTAGCGGGGTCTACGATACGCAGTATTTT. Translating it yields CASSSGTSGVYDTQYF.

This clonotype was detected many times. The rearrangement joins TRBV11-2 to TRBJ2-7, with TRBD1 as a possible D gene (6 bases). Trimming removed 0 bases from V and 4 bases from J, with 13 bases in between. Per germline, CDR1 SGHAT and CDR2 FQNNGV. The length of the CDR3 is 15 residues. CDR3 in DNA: TGTGCCAGCAGCTTAGATCTGGGCAGGGGTTACGAGCAGTACTTC. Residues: CASSLDLGRGYEQYF.

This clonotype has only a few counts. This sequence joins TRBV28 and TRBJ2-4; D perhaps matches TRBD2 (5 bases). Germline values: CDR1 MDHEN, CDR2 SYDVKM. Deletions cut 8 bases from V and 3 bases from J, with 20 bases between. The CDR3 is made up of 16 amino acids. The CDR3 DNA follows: TGTGCCAGCGTCGGACTCTTGTATTTGGGCAAAAACATTCAGTACTTC. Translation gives CASVGLLYLGKNIQYF. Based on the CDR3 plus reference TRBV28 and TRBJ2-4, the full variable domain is DVKVTQSSRYLVKRTGEKVFLECVQDMDHENMFWYRQDPGLGLRLIYFSYDVKMKEKGDIPEGYSVSREKKERFSLILESASTNQTSMYLCASVGLLYLGKNIQYFGAGTRLSVL.

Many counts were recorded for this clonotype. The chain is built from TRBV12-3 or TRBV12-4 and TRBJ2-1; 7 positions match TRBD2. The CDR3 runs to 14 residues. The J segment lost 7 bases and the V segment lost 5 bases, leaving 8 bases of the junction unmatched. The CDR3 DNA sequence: TGTGCCAGCAGTCTAACCCGGACTAGTAATGAGCAGTTCTTC. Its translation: CASSLTRTSNEQFF.

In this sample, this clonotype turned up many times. The CDR3 DNA follows: TGTGCCAGCAGCGCGACAGGGTACACGCAGTATTTT. Amino acid sequence: CASSATGYTQYF. The chain employs TRBV7-9 and TRBJ2-3; 7 nucleotides agree with TRBD1. Losses at the gene ends were 5 bases for V and 9 bases for J; bases not matched to a gene: 5. The CDR3 has 12 amino acids. CDR1 is SEHNR, CDR2 FQNEAQ, per germline (reference sequence).

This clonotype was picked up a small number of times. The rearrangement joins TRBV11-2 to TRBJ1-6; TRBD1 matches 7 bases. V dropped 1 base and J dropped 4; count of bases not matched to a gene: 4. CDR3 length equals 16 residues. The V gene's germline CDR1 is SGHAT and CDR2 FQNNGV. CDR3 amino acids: CASSLATGAYNSPLHF. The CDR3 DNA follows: TGTGCCAGCAGCTTAGCTACAGGGGCTTATAATTCACCCCTCCACTTT.

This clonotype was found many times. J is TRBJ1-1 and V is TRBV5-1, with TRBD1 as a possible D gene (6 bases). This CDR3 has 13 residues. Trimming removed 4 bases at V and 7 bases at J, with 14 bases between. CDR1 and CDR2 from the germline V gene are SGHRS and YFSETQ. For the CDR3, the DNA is TGCGCCAGCAGCCCCATCGAAGGGGGTGAAGCTTTCTTT. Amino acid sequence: CASSPIEGGEAFF.

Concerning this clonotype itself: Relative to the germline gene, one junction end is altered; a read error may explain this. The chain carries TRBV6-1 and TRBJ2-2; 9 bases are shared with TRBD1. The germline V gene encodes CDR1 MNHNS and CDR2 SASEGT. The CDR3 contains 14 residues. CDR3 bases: TGTGCCAGCAGAGGACAGGGGAACGCCGGGGAGCTGTTTTTT. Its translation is CASRGQGNAGELFF.

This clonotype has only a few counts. DNA of the CDR3: TGCAGCGTTTCAGGGACATCTGGCTACACCTTC. Translated, it gives CSVSGTSGYTF. The chain uses TRBV29-1 and TRBJ1-2; a possible D gene is TRBD1 (6 bases). V lost 5 bases to trimming and J lost 7 bases, with 11 bases between them. The CDR3 is 11 amino acids. Germline loops: CDR1 SQVTM, CDR2 ANQGSEA.

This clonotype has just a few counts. The CDR3 bases are TGTGCCAGCAGTTTAGAGCCCCATAATAGCACAGATACGCAGTATTTT. This encodes CASSLEPHNSTDTQYF. The chain joins TRBV12-3 or TRBV12-4 to TRBJ2-3, with no clear D. The CDR3 extends over 16 amino acids. V was trimmed by 1 base and J by 0 bases, leaving 11 bases between them.

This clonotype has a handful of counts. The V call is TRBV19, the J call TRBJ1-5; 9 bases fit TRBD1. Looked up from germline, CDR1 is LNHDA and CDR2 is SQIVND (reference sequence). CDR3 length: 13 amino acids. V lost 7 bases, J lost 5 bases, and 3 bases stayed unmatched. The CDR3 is CASTGQGYQPQHF. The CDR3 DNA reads TGTGCCAGTACTGGACAGGGGTATCAGCCCCAGCATTTT.

The CDR3 spells CASSQATGFTEAFF. CDR3 sequence (DNA): TGTGCCAGCAGCCAAGCCACAGGGTTCACTGAAGCTTTCTTT. V usage is TRBV12-3 or TRBV12-4 and J usage is TRBJ1-1; weak D call: TRBD1 (6 bases). The CDR3 totals 14 residues. Trimming left V 6 bases short and J 4 bases short, with 15 bases between.

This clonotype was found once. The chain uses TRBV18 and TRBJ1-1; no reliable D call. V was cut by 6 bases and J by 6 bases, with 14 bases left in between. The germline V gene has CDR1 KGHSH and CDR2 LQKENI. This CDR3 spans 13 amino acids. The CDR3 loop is CASSQGLTPEAFF. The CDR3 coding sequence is TGTGCCAGCTCCCAAGGACTGACCCCTGAAGCTTTCTTT.

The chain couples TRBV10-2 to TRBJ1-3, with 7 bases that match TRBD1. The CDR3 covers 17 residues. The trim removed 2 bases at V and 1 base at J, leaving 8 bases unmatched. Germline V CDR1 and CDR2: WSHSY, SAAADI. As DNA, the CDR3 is TGCGCCAGCAGTGAGGGATTACAGGGGTTTTCTGGAAACACCATATATTTT. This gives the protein CASSEGLQGFSGNTIYF.

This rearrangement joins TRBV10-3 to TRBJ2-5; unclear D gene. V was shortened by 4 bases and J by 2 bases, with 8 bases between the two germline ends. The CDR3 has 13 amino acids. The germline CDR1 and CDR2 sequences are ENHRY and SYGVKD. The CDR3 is CAISGSSQETQYF. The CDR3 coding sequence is TGTGCCATCAGTGGTAGCAGTCAAGAGACCCAGTACTTC.

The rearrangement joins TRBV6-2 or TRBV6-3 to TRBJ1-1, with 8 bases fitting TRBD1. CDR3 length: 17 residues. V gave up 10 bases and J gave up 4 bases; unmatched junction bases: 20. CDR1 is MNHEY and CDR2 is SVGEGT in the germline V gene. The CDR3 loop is CANDFRPRGRFLTEAFF. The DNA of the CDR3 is TGTGCCAACGATTTCAGACCCAGGGGGCGCTTCCTCACTGAAGCTTTCTTT.

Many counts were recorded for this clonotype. CDR3 DNA sequence: TGTGCCAGCAGCTTAGCCCAGGATCAGCCCCAGCATTTT. Translating it yields CASSLAQDQPQHF. The rearrangement uses TRBV11-2 and TRBJ1-5; D unclear. The CDR3 extends over 13 amino acids. CDR1 and CDR2 from the germline V gene are SGHAT and FQNNGV. With 1 base removed from V and 5 bases from J, the gap between germline ends came to 6 bases.

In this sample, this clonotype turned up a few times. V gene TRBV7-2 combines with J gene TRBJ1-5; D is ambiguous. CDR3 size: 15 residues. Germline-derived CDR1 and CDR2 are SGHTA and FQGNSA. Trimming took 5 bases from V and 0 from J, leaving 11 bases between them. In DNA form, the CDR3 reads TGTGCCAGCAGCCCCAACAGTCGTAGCAATCAGCCCCAGCATTTT. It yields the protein CASSPNSRSNQPQHF.

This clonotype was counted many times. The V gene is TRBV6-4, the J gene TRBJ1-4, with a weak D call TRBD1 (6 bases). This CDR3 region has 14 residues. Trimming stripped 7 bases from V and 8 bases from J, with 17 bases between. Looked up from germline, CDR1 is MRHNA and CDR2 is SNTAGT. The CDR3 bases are TGTGCCAGCATTACGGACAGTGCTGAGGAAAAACTGTTTTTT. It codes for CASITDSAEEKLFF.

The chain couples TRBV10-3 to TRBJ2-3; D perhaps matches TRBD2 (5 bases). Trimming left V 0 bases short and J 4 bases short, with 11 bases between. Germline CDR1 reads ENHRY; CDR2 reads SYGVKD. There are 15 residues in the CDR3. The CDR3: CAISESGSGPDTQYF. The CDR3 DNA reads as TGTGCCATCAGTGAGTCGGGGAGTGGGCCAGATACGCAGTATTTT.

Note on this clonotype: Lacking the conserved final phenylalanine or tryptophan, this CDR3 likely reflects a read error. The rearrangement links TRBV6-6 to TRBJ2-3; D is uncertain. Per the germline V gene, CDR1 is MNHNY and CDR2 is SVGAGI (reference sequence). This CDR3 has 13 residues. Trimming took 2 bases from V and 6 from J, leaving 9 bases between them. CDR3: CASSYVPADTQYV. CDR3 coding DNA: TGTGCCAGCAGTTACGTCCCCGCCGATACGCAGTATGTT.

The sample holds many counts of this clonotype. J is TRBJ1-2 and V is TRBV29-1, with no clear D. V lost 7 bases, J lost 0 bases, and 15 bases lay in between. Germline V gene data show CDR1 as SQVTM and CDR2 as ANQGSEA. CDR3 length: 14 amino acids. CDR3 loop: CSARALVANYGYTF. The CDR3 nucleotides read TGCAGCGCGCGAGCCCTGGTAGCTAACTATGGCTACACCTTC.